Sequencing of this T cell receptor beta chain was carried out in a study of monozygotic twins with cystic fibrosis. About the study: Library input was around 2.8 micrograms of fragmented DNA, with 15 PCR cycles.

Assay used: immunoSEQ multiplex PCR; TCRdb lists only in-frame clones, some missing. This sample has around 27,000 clones, with 90% found just once. J lost 9 bases, V lost 5 bases, and 8 bases had no gene match. The germline V gene encodes CDR1 SGHTA and CDR2 FQGNSA. This CDR3 region has 16 residues. The source material was blood. The clonotype originates from a girl aged 2-10 years with cystic fibrosis. V gene TRBV7-2 combines with J gene TRBJ2-3; TRBD2 matches at 16 bases. CDR3 loop: CASSTERGLAGGTQYF. CDR3 DNA: TGTGCCAGCAGCACCGAGCGGGGACTAGCGGGGGGGACGCAGTATTTT.